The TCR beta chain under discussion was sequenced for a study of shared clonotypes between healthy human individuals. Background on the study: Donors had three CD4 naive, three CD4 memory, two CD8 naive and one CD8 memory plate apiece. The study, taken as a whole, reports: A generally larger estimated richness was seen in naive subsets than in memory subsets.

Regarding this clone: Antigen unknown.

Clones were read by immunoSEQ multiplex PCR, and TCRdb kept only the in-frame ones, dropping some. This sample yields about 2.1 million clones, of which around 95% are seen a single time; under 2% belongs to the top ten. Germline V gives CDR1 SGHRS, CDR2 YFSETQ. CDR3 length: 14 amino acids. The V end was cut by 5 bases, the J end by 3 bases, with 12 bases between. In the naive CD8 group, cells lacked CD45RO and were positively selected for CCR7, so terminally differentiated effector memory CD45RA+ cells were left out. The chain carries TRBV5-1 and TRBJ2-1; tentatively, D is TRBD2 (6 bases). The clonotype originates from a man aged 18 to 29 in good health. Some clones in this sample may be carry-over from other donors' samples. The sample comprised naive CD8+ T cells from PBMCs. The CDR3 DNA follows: TGCGCCAGCAGTAAAATTAGCGGCTACAATGAGCAGTTCTTC. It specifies CASSKISGYNEQFF.